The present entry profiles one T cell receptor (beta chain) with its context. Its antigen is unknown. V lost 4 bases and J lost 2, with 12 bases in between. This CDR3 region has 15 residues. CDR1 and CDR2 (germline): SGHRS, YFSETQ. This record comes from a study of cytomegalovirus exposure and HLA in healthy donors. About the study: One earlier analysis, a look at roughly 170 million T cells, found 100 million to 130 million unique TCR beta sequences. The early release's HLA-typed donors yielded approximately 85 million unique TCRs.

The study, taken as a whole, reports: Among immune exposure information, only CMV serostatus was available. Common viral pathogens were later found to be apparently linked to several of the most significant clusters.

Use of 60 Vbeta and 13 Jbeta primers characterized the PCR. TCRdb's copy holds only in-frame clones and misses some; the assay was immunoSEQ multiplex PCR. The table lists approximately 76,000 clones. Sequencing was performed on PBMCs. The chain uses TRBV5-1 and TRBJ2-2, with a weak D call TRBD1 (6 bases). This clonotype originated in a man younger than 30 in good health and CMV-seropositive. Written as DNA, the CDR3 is TGCGCCAGCAGCGTTACAGGGCCCAACACCGGGGAGCTGTTTTTT. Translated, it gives CASSVTGPNTGELFF.